These 19 T cell receptor beta chains were sequenced from one sample in a study of blood T cell repertoires in COVID-19. The method was immunoSEQ multiplex PCR; TCRdb's version includes in-frame clones alone and lacks a portion of them. The data contain 140,000 to 150,000 clones, about four fifths of them seen just once; the ten biggest clones take up around 15%. The sequenced sample was peripheral blood. The source is a human donor with acute or convalescent COVID-19. The donor label of this sample is uncertain.

The chain uses TRBV5-1 and TRBJ1-2; D remains ambiguous. The CDR3 spans 14 residues. Germline lookup yields CDR1 SGHRS and CDR2 YFSETQ. V dropped 2 bases and J dropped 3 bases, with 11 bases sitting between them. The CDR3 nucleotides read TGCGCCAGCAGCTTAGGAAGCGCGGACTATGGCTACACCTTC. As protein: CASSLGSADYGYTF.

Turning to this clone: In the same sample, other DNA sequences code for this CDR3. This chain connects TRBV6-2 or TRBV6-3 to TRBJ1-1; maybe TRBD1 (5 bases). The V gene's germline CDR1 is MNHEY and CDR2 SVGEGT. The CDR3 contains 13 residues. V lost 1 base to trimming and J lost 5 bases, with 8 bases between them. CDR3 nucleotides: TGTGCCAGCAGTTACTTGGGGGGGACTGAAGCTTTCTTT. Translating it yields CASSYLGGTEAFF.

Remarks on this clone: Other nucleotide sequences from this sample produce the same CDR3. This chain links TRBV5-6 with TRBJ1-6, with D maybe TRBD1 (5 bases). The germline gives CDR1 SGHDT, CDR2 YYEEEE. V was shortened by 0 bases and J by 10 bases, with 11 bases between the two germline ends. The CDR3 extends over 14 amino acids. The CDR3 nucleotides read TGTGCCAGCAGCTTGGGGCAGGGCGAATCACCCCTCCACTTT. This codes for CASSLGQGESPLHF.

This clone occurred a few times. The genes are TRBV4-3 and TRBJ2-5, with 13 nucleotides matching TRBD2. Germline CDR1 LGHNA, CDR2 YSLEER. The CDR3 loop spans 16 amino acids. Germline trimming cut 4 bases from V and 2 bases from J; bases unmatched to any gene: 4. CDR3 sequence: CASSLGLAGDQETQYF. CDR3 sequence (DNA): TGCGCCAGCAGCCTAGGACTAGCGGGGGATCAAGAGACCCAGTACTTC.

This clone was observed a single time. The chain combines TRBV6-1 with TRBJ1-6; D unresolved. The V gene lost 1 base and the J gene lost 3 bases, with 7 bases spanning the gap. Germline CDR1 is MNHNS and CDR2 is SASEGT. This CDR3 has 15 residues. The CDR3: CASSEVQDYNSPLHF. CDR3 bases: TGTGCCAGCAGTGAAGTCCAGGACTATAATTCACCCCTCCACTTT.

This clone occurred once. The rearrangement uses TRBV5-1 and TRBJ2-5; TRBD2 agrees at 7 bases. There are 14 residues in the CDR3. Germline assignment: CDR1 SGHRS and CDR2 YFSETQ. J gave up 5 bases and V 4 bases, and 8 bases lay outside the gene matches. CDR3 nucleotide sequence: TGCGCCAGCAGCCCGCTTGCGGGGGACGAGACCCAGTACTTC. This gives the protein CASSPLAGDETQYF.

In this sample, this clone turned up a few times. The V gene is TRBV19, the J gene TRBJ1-6, with 9 nucleotides matching TRBD1. CDR3 length: 16 residues. The germline V gene encodes CDR1 LNHDA and CDR2 SQIVND (reference sequence). Unmatched junction bases numbered 7, after V lost 6 bases and J lost 4 bases. CDR3 DNA: TGTGCCAGTAGGCTATCCGGACAGGGGTATAATTCACCCCTCCACTTT. Translated, it gives CASRLSGQGYNSPLHF.

The chain joins TRBV27 to TRBJ1-2; 7 bases match TRBD1. The CDR3 extends over 14 amino acids. After removal of 5 bases from V and 4 bases from J, the junction contained 7 bases not matched to a gene. The germline V gene encodes CDR1 MNHEY and CDR2 SMNVEV (reference sequence). The CDR3 DNA follows: TGTGCCAGCAGTCCGGGACAGAGGGGCTATGGCTACACCTTC. As protein: CASSPGQRGYGYTF.

CDR3 in amino acids: CASRATALNSGYTF. The CDR3 DNA follows: TGTGCCAGCAGGGCGACAGCTCTGAATAGTGGCTACACCTTC. The genes are TRBV6-5 and TRBJ1-2, with a weak D call TRBD1 (5 bases). V lost 6 bases and J lost 7, with 18 bases in between. Germline V gives CDR1 MNHEY, CDR2 SVGAGI. The CDR3 runs 14 residues.

This chain links TRBV30 with TRBJ1-6; D is possibly TRBD1 (5 bases). Germline CDR1 reads GTSNPN; CDR2 reads SVGIG (reference sequence). The CDR3 totals 13 residues. The V end lost 7 bases, the J end lost 10 bases, and 17 bases lay between the germline ends. The CDR3 nucleotides are TGTGCCTTCGTACGGGGGGACGGATCACCCCTCCACTTT. Its protein is CAFVRGDGSPLHF. The variable domain in full, completed from reference TRBV30 and TRBJ1-6, reads SQTIHQWPATLVQPVGSPLSLECTVEGTSNPNLYWYRQAAGRGLQLLFYSVGIGQISSEVPQNLSASRPQDRQFILSSKKLLLSDSGFYLCAFVRGDGSPLHFGNGTRLTVT.

This clone was seen only once. The chain links TRBV18 to TRBJ1-2; 8 nucleotides agree with TRBD1. This CDR3 has 14 amino acids. From germline, CDR1 is KGHSH and CDR2 LQKENI. The junction had 1 base not matched to a gene; V was cut back by 2 bases and J by 2 bases. In DNA form, the CDR3 reads TGTGCCAGCTCACCAGGGACAGGAAACTATGGCTACACCTTC. Translated: CASSPGTGNYGYTF. The whole variable domain, remainder taken from reference TRBV18 and TRBJ1-2, is NAGVMQNPRHLVRRRGQEARLRCSPMKGHSHVYWYRQLPEEGLKFMVYLQKENIIDESGMPKERFSAEFPKEGPSILRIQQVVRGDSAAYFCASSPGTGNYGYTFGSGTRLTVV.

The genes are TRBV25-1 and TRBJ1-4, with 9 bases aligning to TRBD1. The J segment lost 7 bases and the V segment lost 4 bases, leaving 10 bases of the junction unmatched. The CDR3 runs 16 residues. CDR1 MGHDK and CDR2 SYGVNS come from the germline V gene. CDR3 region: CASSVSPQGASEKLFF. Written as DNA, the CDR3 is TGTGCCAGCAGTGTTTCCCCACAGGGGGCGAGTGAAAAACTGTTTTTT. The complete variable domain, with remaining parts taken from reference TRBV25-1 and TRBJ1-4, reads EADIYQTPRYLVIGTGKKITLECSQTMGHDKMYWYQQDPGMELHLIHYSYGVNSTEKGDLSSESTVSRIRTEHFPLTLESARPSHTSQYLCASSVSPQGASEKLFFGSGTQLSVL.

The chain recombines TRBV11-2 with TRBJ2-7, with TRBD1 identical over 9 bases. This CDR3 has 12 residues. Losses at the gene ends were 4 bases for V and 11 bases for J; bases not matched to a gene: 6. From germline, CDR1 is SGHAT and CDR2 FQNNGV. This chain's CDR3 is CASSSADRGKYF. DNA of the CDR3: TGTGCCAGCAGCTCCGCGGACAGGGGAAAGTACTTC.

This clone was found once. The chain recombines TRBV29-1 with TRBJ2-7; 8 nucleotides align to TRBD1. The CDR3 contains 15 residues. The ends lost 6 bases at V and 5 bases at J; junction bases unmatched: 15. Germline assignment: CDR1 SQVTM and CDR2 ANQGSEA. The CDR3 here is CSVPSPGTGAHEQYF. CDR3 bases: TGCAGCGTGCCAAGCCCCGGGACAGGAGCCCACGAGCAGTACTTC.

The chain links TRBV14 to TRBJ2-7; possible D gene TRBD1, 5 bases. Trimming left V 5 bases short and J 0 bases short, with 14 bases between. The CDR3 consists of 15 residues. Germline CDR1 SGHDN, CDR2 FVKESK. The CDR3, as DNA: TGTGCCAGCAGCTCCCAGGGCGGCAGCTCCTACGAGCAGTACTTC. As protein: CASSSQGGSSYEQYF.

In DNA form, the CDR3 reads TGCAGCGTTGACCCCGACACTGAAGCTTTCTTT. The encoded protein is CSVDPDTEAFF. The chain carries TRBV29-1 and TRBJ1-1; the D is unclear. Germline CDR1 and CDR2: SQVTM and ANQGSEA. CDR3 size: 11 residues. V was shortened by 3 bases and J by 3 bases, with 5 bases between the two germline ends.

The chain carries TRBV5-1 and TRBJ1-4; D may be TRBD1 (6 bases). Trimming took 2 bases from V and 0 from J, leaving 8 bases between them. This CDR3 spans 15 amino acids. CDR1 is SGHRS and CDR2 is YFSETQ in the germline V gene. The CDR3 protein is CASSFTGSTNEKLFF. CDR3 DNA: TGCGCCAGCAGCTTTACAGGGTCAACTAATGAAAAACTGTTTTTT.

The chain has TRBV5-4 and TRBJ2-5; TRBD2 is a possible D gene (5 bases). The CDR3 runs to 16 residues. Per the germline V gene, CDR1 is SGHNT and CDR2 is YYREEE (reference sequence). V was clipped by 0 bases and J by 2 bases, with 14 bases between them. The CDR3 DNA is TGTGCCAGCAGCTTGGGCCAAGGAGGACCGCAAGAGACCCAGTACTTC. As protein: CASSLGQGGPQETQYF.

The J gene is TRBJ2-3, the V gene TRBV19; D is possibly TRBD2 (6 bases). This CDR3 is 14 amino acids long. Germline assignment: CDR1 LNHDA and CDR2 SQIVND (reference sequence). The V end lost 8 bases, the J end lost 1 base, and 13 bases lay between the germline ends. The CDR3 here is CASGEGRRTDTQYF. The CDR3 nucleotides are TGTGCCAGTGGAGAGGGGAGGCGCACAGATACGCAGTATTTT.